This TCR beta chain is from a study of T cell changes during pregnancy in multiple sclerosis. Assay: immunoSEQ multiplex PCR; the TCRdb copy retains only in-frame clones and omits some. The profile shows 30,000 to 45,000 clones, 80% to 95% of them singletons. The CDR3 contains 15 residues. The germline V gene encodes CDR1 LNHDA and CDR2 SQIVND (reference sequence). V was shortened by 4 bases and J by 0 bases, with 12 bases between the two germline ends. The sequencing here drew on CD4+ T cells from peripheral blood mononuclear cells, taken in the third trimester of pregnancy. The gene calls are TRBV19 and TRBJ1-1; no reliable D call. This TCR derives from a female donor in good health, enrolled as a control in a pregnancy study. The CDR3 DNA reads as TGTGCCAGTAGTAGTGGACTATCCTTGAACACTGAAGCTTTCTTT. Translating it yields CASSSGLSLNTEAFF.